What follows are 18 T cell receptor beta chains derived from one specimen sequenced in a study of shared clonotypes between healthy human individuals. The repertoire was sequenced with immunoSEQ multiplex PCR; TCRdb's copy has only in-frame clones and lacks some. The data contain around 1.5 million clones, roughly 98% of them singletons. Sequencing was performed on naive CD4+ T cells sorted from blood. Subset in this sample: CD45RA+ positively selected. These receptors were taken from a man younger than 45 in good health.

The gene calls are TRBV19 and TRBJ2-3; TRBD1 might be the D (5 bases). CDR1 LNHDA and CDR2 SQIVND come from the germline V gene (reference sequence). CDR3 length: 12 residues. Trimming left V 9 bases short and J 2 bases short, with 9 bases between. The CDR3 nucleotides are TGTGCCAGGACAGTGACCACAGATACGCAGTATTTT. It encodes CARTVTTDTQYF.

The V call is TRBV5-1, the J call TRBJ2-2; no clear D. Germline V lookup: CDR1 SGHRS, CDR2 YFSETQ. The length of the CDR3 is 12 residues. V was cut by 0 bases and J by 10 bases, with 7 bases left in between. The CDR3 coding sequence is TGCGCCAGCAGCTTGGGGGCTTTGGAGCTGTTTTTT. Its translation is CASSLGALELFF.

This chain joins TRBV27 and TRBJ2-1; no firm D call. CDR3 length equals 14 residues. Trimming pared 7 bases from V and 5 bases from J, leaving 15 bases between. Germline CDR1 is MNHEY and CDR2 is SMNVEV (reference sequence). CDR3 region: CASTPLPGHNEQFF. In DNA form, the CDR3 reads TGTGCCAGCACCCCCCTCCCGGGCCACAATGAGCAGTTCTTC.

This clone was recorded only once. V and J are TRBV7-2 and TRBJ2-1, with 7 bases lining up with TRBD2. Germline V lookup: CDR1 SGHTA, CDR2 FQGNSA. The V gene end was trimmed by 1 base and the J gene end by 15 bases; junction bases not matched to a gene: 12. The CDR3 totals 14 residues. CDR3 DNA: TGTGCCAGCAGCTTAGGGTTCCGTGCGGGAGCGCCGTTCTTC. Translating it yields CASSLGFRAGAPFF.

The chain is built from TRBV6-5 and TRBJ1-1; no clear D gene. The V end lost 6 bases, the J end lost 1 base, and 9 bases lay between the germline ends. The V gene's germline CDR1 is MNHEY and CDR2 SVGAGI. The CDR3 is 13 amino acids. The chain's CDR3 is CASSEARNTEAFF. DNA of the CDR3: TGTGCCAGCAGCGAGGCCAGGAACACTGAAGCTTTCTTT.

The chain has TRBV7-2 and TRBJ2-2, with D unresolved. The CDR3 extends over 13 amino acids. Germline CDR1 is SGHTA and CDR2 is FQGNSA. The V end was cut by 5 bases, the J end by 10 bases, with 14 bases between. DNA for the CDR3: TGTGCCAGCAGCCGTACGTTTGACCCGGAGCTGTTTTTT. This sequence encodes CASSRTFDPELFF.

This chain joins TRBV5-4 and TRBJ2-5; 9 bases are a match to TRBD2. There are 16 residues in the CDR3. Germline CDR1 is SGHNT and CDR2 is YYREEE (reference sequence). Trimming cost V 4 bases and J 4 bases; bases outside gene matches: 11. The CDR3 region has the DNA TGTGCCAGCAGCCTAGGCCCTAGCGGGATTCCAGAGACCCAGTACTTC. Translation: CASSLGPSGIPETQYF.

The rearrangement joins TRBV30 to TRBJ2-7, with TRBD1 as a possible D gene (5 bases). Per germline, CDR1 GTSNPN and CDR2 SVGIG (reference sequence). The CDR3 length is 13 residues. Between the trimmed V and J ends, which lost 0 bases and 7 bases, there was a span of 13 bases. The CDR3 coding sequence is TGTGCCTGGAGTGTTTCAGGGCCCGGGGAGCAGTACTTC. Translating it yields CAWSVSGPGEQYF.

CDR3 protein: CAGTSPGGKGTDTQYF. The DNA of the CDR3 is TGTGCCGGCACCTCCCCCGGAGGGAAGGGCACAGATACGCAGTATTTT. The chain carries TRBV19 and TRBJ2-3; D possibly corresponds to TRBD2 (6 bases). V was cut by 11 bases and J by 1 base, with 22 bases left in between. CDR1 and CDR2 from the germline V gene are LNHDA and SQIVND (reference sequence). This CDR3 spans 16 amino acids.

The genes are TRBV15 and TRBJ1-5; no clear D. The length of the CDR3 is 14 residues. V lost 3 bases and J 3 bases, leaving 9 bases between the germline ends. CDR1 is LNHNV, CDR2 YYDKDF, per germline (reference sequence). The CDR3 nucleotides are TGTGCCACCAGCAGTGGTCAATTCAATCAGCCCCAGCATTTT. It specifies CATSSGQFNQPQHF.

CDR3: CASSTRGTSGSKETQYF. The CDR3 DNA reads as TGTGCCAGCAGCACCAGGGGGACTAGCGGGAGCAAAGAGACCCAGTACTTC. V and J are TRBV5-4 and TRBJ2-5; TRBD2 matches 14 bases. CDR3 size: 17 residues. CDR1 is SGHNT and CDR2 is YYREEE in the germline V gene (reference sequence). J lost 3 bases, V lost 4 bases, and 8 bases had no gene match.

This clone showed up just once. The chain links TRBV4-3 to TRBJ1-2, with 8 bases aligning to TRBD1. The CDR3 sequence is 16 residues long. Trimming took 0 bases from V and 4 from J; bases not matched to a gene: 7. The germline CDR1 and CDR2 sequences are LGHNA and YSLEER. CDR3 residues: CASSQDIGTGTYGYTF. The CDR3 DNA follows: TGCGCCAGCAGCCAAGATATAGGGACAGGAACCTATGGCTACACCTTC.

This clone appeared a few times. The chain combines TRBV6-1 with TRBJ2-7, with D perhaps matching TRBD2 (5 bases). Per the germline V gene, CDR1 is MNHNS and CDR2 is SASEGT. Trimming left V 2 bases short and J 9 bases short, with 11 bases between. The CDR3 is 12 residues long. The CDR3 DNA reads TGTGCCAGCAGTGAAAGTCGGGATGGGCAGTACTTC. It yields the protein CASSESRDGQYF.

The chain couples TRBV7-8 to TRBJ2-2; D is possibly TRBD2 (5 bases). Trimming pared 5 bases from V and 2 bases from J, leaving 9 bases between. Germline CDR1 reads SGHVS; CDR2 reads FQNEAQ. The CDR3 runs to 14 residues. CDR3 coding DNA: TGTGCCAGCAGCCTAAGCGGAAACACCGGGGAGCTGTTTTTT. Amino acids: CASSLSGNTGELFF.

This clone was observed once. This chain joins TRBV27 and TRBJ2-3, with D perhaps matching TRBD1 or TRBD2 (5 bases each). The CDR3 totals 18 residues. CDR1 MNHEY and CDR2 SMNVEV come from the germline V gene (reference sequence). V was pared by 1 base and J by 3 bases, with 20 bases between. CDR3 sequence: CASSLFISRGIGTDTQYF. In nucleotides, the CDR3 is TGTGCCAGCAGTTTATTCATTTCTCGGGGCATTGGAACAGATACGCAGTATTTT.

The CDR3 spells CASSHWGLAGDEQYF. Here the CDR3 DNA reads TGCGCCAGCAGCCATTGGGGACTAGCGGGAGACGAGCAGTACTTC. The chain couples TRBV4-1 to TRBJ2-7, with 14 bases fitting TRBD2. The CDR3 has 15 amino acids. The germline V gene has CDR1 MGHRA and CDR2 YSYEKL. The V segment lost 3 bases and the J segment 5 bases; nucleotides outside the gene matches: 3.

The V and J genes are TRBV6-1 and TRBJ1-4; the D is unclear. V dropped 1 base and J dropped 2 bases, with 5 bases sitting between them. This CDR3 spans 14 amino acids. Germline CDR1 is MNHNS and CDR2 is SASEGT. CDR3 loop: CASSEDNTNEKLFF. CDR3 DNA sequence: TGTGCCAGCAGTGAAGACAACACTAATGAAAAACTGTTTTTT.

The V gene is TRBV5-1, the J gene TRBJ2-5; 11 bases line up with TRBD2. Trimming at V came to 0 bases and at J to 5 bases, leaving 6 bases not matched to a gene. This CDR3 is built from 16 residues. Germline assignment: CDR1 SGHRS and CDR2 YFSETQ. The CDR3 sequence is CASSLALAGGWETQYF. Here the CDR3 DNA reads TGCGCCAGCAGCTTGGCTCTAGCGGGAGGCTGGGAGACCCAGTACTTC. The full variable domain, completed using reference TRBV5-1 and TRBJ2-5, is KAGVTQTPRYLIKTRGQQVTLSCSPISGHRSVSWYQQTPGQGLQFLFEYFSETQRNKGNFPGRFSGRQFSNSRSEMNVSTLELGDSALYLCASSLALAGGWETQYFGPGTRLLVL.